Listed below are T cell receptor beta chains from one sample, sequenced in a study of shared clonotypes between healthy human individuals. The table came from immunoSEQ multiplex PCR; TCRdb's copy has only in-frame clones and leaves some out. The profile shows 2.5 million or so clones, approximately 90% of them singletons. Input material: naive CD4+ T cells sorted from blood. The receptors derive from a man between 18 and 35 years old in good health. The conserved cysteine and the conserved F or W are not part of the CDR3 here. The order of the fields is V gene, J gene, CDR3 protein.

TRBV28	TRBJ1-4	ASSWGTGLGKLF
TRBV6-1	TRBJ2-2	ASSDREGAGELF
TRBV5-4	TRBJ1-1	ASSRGTGKGTEAF
TRBV6-5	TRBJ1-2	AVRDTGISGYT
TRBV7-9	TRBJ1-4	ASSPRGQGIEKLF
TRBV5-6	TRBJ1-2	ASSLAGYGYT
TRBV5-5	TRBJ1-5	ASSLRSGTSNQPQH
TRBV6-5	TRBJ1-1	ASSYSAGNTEAF
TRBV6-5	TRBJ1-2	ASSYLGGGYT
TRBV10-3	TRBJ2-1	AISAVSGRLLNYNEQF
TRBV25-1	TRBJ1-6	ARSPGQGWGTLH
TRBV5-1	TRBJ1-2	ASSGTGSRGYT
TRBV7-9	TRBJ2-6	ASSPGAYGVLT
TRBV5-1	TRBJ2-7	ASSLELAGVGYEQY
TRBV6-5	TRBJ2-1	ASSPGLALHEQF
TRBV27	TRBJ1-6	ASSSLDRLTPLH
TRBV13	TRBJ1-2	ASSLPGQGARGYT
TRBV11-2	TRBJ2-1	ASSLRGRLVPGGRGEQF
TRBV10-3	TRBJ2-2	AIQDPNTGELF
TRBV4-3	.	ASSQVWQGSEQY
TRBV6-1	TRBJ2-2	ASSGHKAGELF
TRBV5-1	TRBJ1-3	ASSAAGAGNTIY
TRBV4-1	TRBJ1-3	ASSQDLRGSGNTIY
TRBV7-2	TRBJ2-1	ASSRGLAYNEQF
TRBV4-3	TRBJ2-7	ASSQGLPGTKYEQY
TRBV9	TRBJ1-2	ASSVDPTNYGYT
TRBV29-1	TRBJ1-1	SVDKSSFAAGGGVNTEAF
TRBV2	TRBJ1-1	ASSVGGQLNTEAF
TRBV7-9	TRBJ2-3	ASSRKGQEVVTQY
TRBV4-2	TRBJ2-7	ASSPGTSGAYEQY
TRBV18	TRBJ2-1	ASSPQGNEQF
TRBV2	TRBJ1-1	ASSEHLRGTEAF
TRBV7-2	TRBJ2-7	ASTGTGVYEQY
TRBV6-5	TRBJ2-7	ASSRGQNYEQY
TRBV30	TRBJ2-3	AWSVAVRADTQY
TRBV10-3	TRBJ1-2	AISEYRNYGYT
TRBV10-3	TRBJ2-1	AIRGGHDEQF
TRBV15	TRBJ2-5	ATSRDLSLGETQY
TRBV6-5	TRBJ2-3	ASSLKRAGTDTQY
TRBV5-1	TRBJ2-5	ASSHRGTQETQY
TRBV7-2	TRBJ2-1	ASTPGGGQRNEQF
TRBV11-3	TRBJ2-3	ASSPYPTDTQY
TRBV13	TRBJ1-2	ASRHTGGDGYT
TRBV15	TRBJ1-4	ATSSRGAPRIINEKLF
TRBV2	TRBJ2-7	ASTQVAYEQY
TRBV2	TRBJ1-4	ANRRDSKNEKLF
TRBV10-3	TRBJ1-4	AISESLNEKLF
TRBV28	TRBJ1-5	ASTGESNQPQH
TRBV5-1	TRBJ1-5	ASSLERGSEPQH
TRBV30	TRBJ1-2	AWSQTPGSRYGYT
TRBV5-1	TRBJ2-3	ASSLSRTGTDTQY
TRBV27	TRBJ1-4	ASTPLGGSGKLF
TRBV30	TRBJ2-5	AWSVAGGLGETQY
TRBV19	TRBJ2-3	ASSILRAKEDTQY
TRBV28	TRBJ1-5	ASRLGINPGHQPQH
TRBV5-1	TRBJ2-5	ASSGGGGGETQY
TRBV6-5	TRBJ1-6	ASSYSAGTSNSPLH
TRBV19	TRBJ2-7	ASSAPGTSGKSYEQY
TRBV7-9	TRBJ2-1	ASSTRDRGDEQF